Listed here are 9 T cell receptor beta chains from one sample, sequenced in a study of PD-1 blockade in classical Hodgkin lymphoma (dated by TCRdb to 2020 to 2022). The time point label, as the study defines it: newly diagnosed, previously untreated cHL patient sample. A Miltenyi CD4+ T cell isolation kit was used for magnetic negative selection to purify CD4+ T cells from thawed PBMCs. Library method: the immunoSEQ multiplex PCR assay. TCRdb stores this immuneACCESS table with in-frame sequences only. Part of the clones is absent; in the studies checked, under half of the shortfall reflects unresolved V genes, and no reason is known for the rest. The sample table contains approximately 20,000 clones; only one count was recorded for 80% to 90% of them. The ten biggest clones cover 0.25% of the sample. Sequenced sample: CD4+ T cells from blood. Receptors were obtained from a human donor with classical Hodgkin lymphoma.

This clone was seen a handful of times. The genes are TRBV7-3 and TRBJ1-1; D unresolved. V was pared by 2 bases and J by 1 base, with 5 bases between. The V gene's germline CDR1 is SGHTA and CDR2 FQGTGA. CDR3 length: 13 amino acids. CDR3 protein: CASSLGENTEAFF. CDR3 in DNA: TGTGCCAGCAGCTTAGGCGAGAACACTGAAGCTTTCTTT. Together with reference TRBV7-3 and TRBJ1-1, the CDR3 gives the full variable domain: GAGVSQTPSNKVTEKGKYVELRCDPISGHTALYWYRQSLGQGPEFLIYFQGTGAADDSGLPNDRFFAVRPEGSVSTLKIQRTERGDSAVYLCASSLGENTEAFFGQGTRLTVV.

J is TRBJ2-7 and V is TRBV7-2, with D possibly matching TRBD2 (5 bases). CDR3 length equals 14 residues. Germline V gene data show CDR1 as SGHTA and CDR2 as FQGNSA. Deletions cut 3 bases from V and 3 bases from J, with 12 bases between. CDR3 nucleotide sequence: TGTGCCAGCAGCTTCGGCGGGCTCATCTACGAGCAGTACTTC. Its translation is CASSFGGLIYEQYF.

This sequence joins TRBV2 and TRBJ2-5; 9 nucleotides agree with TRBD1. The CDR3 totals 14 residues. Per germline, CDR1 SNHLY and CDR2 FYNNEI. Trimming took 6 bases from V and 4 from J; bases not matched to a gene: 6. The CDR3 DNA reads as TGTGCCAGCAGCGCCGGGACAGGGACAGAGACCCAGTACTTC. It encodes CASSAGTGTETQYF.

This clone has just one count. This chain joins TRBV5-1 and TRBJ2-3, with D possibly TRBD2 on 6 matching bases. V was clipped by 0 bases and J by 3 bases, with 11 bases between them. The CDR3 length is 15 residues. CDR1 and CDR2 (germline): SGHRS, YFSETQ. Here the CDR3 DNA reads TGCGCCAGCAGCTTGGCAGGGAGGTGGACAGATACGCAGTATTTT. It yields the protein CASSLAGRWTDTQYF.

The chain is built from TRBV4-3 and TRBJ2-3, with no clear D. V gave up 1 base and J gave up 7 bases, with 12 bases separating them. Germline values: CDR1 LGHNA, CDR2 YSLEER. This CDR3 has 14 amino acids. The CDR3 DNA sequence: TGCGCCAGCAGCCAAGTGTGGCGATCCAATACGCAGTATTTT. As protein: CASSQVWRSNTQYF.

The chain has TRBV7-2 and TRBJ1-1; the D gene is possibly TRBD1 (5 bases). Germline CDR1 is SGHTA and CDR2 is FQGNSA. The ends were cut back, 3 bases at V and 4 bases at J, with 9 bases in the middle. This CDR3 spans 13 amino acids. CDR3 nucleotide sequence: TGTGCCAGCAGCTTTGGGACTCTCACTGAAGCTTTCTTT. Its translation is CASSFGTLTEAFF.

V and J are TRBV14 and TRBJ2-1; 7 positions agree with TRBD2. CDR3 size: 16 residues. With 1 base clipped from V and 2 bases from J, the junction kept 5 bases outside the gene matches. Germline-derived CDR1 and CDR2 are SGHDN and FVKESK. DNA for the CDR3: TGTGCCAGCAGCCAAGTGGGGGGGATGACCTACAATGAGCAGTTCTTC. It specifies CASSQVGGMTYNEQFF. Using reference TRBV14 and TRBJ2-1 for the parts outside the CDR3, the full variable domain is EAGVTQFPSHSVIEKGQTVTLRCDPISGHDNLYWYRRVMGKEIKFLLHFVKESKQDESGMPNNRFLAERTGGTYSTLKVQPAELEDSGVYFCASSQVGGMTYNEQFFGPGTRLTVL.

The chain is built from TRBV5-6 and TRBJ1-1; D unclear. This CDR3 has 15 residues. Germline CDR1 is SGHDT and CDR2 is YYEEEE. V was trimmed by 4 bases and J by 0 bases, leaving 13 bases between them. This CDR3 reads CASSVTLLVNTEAFF. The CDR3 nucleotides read TGTGCCAGCAGCGTTACCCTCTTGGTGAACACTGAAGCTTTCTTT.

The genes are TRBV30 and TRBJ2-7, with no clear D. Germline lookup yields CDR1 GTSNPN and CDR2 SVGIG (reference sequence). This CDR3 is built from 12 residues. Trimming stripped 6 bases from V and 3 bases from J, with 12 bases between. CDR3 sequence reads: CACPGTHYEQYF. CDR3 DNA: TGTGCCTGCCCCGGAACCCACTACGAGCAGTACTTC.